These 29 T cell receptor beta chains were sequenced from one sample in a study of shared clonotypes between healthy human individuals. Clones were read by immunoSEQ multiplex PCR, and TCRdb kept only the in-frame ones, dropping some. The table lists some 480,000 clones, roughly 78% of them singletons, with approximately 12% in the top ten. Sequenced sample: PBMCs. The source of these receptors is a woman aged 35 to 49 in good health. Some clones in this sample may be carry-over from other donors' samples.

The chain combines TRBV6-6 with TRBJ2-7; D uncertain. Germline V CDR1 and CDR2: MNHNY, SVGAGI (reference sequence). The CDR3 sequence is 13 residues long. V was trimmed by 2 bases and J by 3 bases, leaving 8 bases between them. CDR3: CASSYQRIYEQYF. For the CDR3, the DNA is TGTGCCAGCAGTTACCAAAGGATCTACGAGCAGTACTTC.

J is TRBJ1-1 and V is TRBV28; 7 bases line up with TRBD1. In germline, CDR1 is MDHEN, CDR2 SYDVKM. The CDR3 totals 13 residues. The J segment lost 5 bases and the V segment lost 5 bases, leaving 5 bases of the junction unmatched. The CDR3 sequence is CASSLTGVTEAFF. The CDR3 nucleotides are TGTGCCAGCAGTCTTACAGGGGTTACTGAAGCTTTCTTT.

The CDR3 nucleotides are TGTGCCAGCGGCGGCCCTCTTATGAACACTGAAGCTTTCTTT. This encodes CASGGPLMNTEAFF. The rearrangement joins TRBV25-1 to TRBJ1-1; no definite D call. Germline CDR1 MGHDK, CDR2 SYGVNS. This CDR3 has 14 amino acids. V shed 8 bases and J shed 0 bases, with 13 bases lying between them.

The gene calls are TRBV6-1 and TRBJ2-2, with D tentatively TRBD2 (6 bases). Per germline, CDR1 MNHNS and CDR2 SASEGT. V lost 6 bases, J lost 3 bases, and 11 bases lay in between. This CDR3 has 14 amino acids. This CDR3 is CASRRDSYTGELFF. The CDR3 DNA reads as TGTGCCAGCAGGCGGGACTCCTACACCGGGGAGCTGTTTTTT.

The rearrangement links TRBV10-1 to TRBJ2-1; TRBD2 matches at 7 bases. The CDR3 totals 14 residues. The germline V gene has CDR1 WNHNN and CDR2 SYGVQD (reference sequence). The junction had 13 bases not matched to a gene; V was cut back by 10 bases and J by 7 bases. CDR3 nucleotide sequence: TGCGCCACCCGGGGAGGGCCTGGATGGAATGAGCAGTTCTTC. Translated, it gives CATRGGPGWNEQFF.

The chain uses TRBV5-5 and TRBJ1-2; D may be TRBD1 (5 bases). The germline V gene encodes CDR1 SGHKS and CDR2 YYEKEE (reference sequence). The CDR3 contains 15 residues. Trimming shortened V by 1 base and J by 6 bases, and 16 bases separated the two germline ends. The chain's CDR3 is CASSLLRPQGDGYTF. CDR3 sequence (DNA): TGTGCCAGCAGCTTGTTACGCCCCCAGGGCGATGGCTACACCTTC.

The chain uses TRBV4-1 and TRBJ1-1; perhaps TRBD1 as D (5 bases). This CDR3 spans 15 amino acids. Deletions cut 0 bases from V and 1 base from J, with 9 bases between. The germline V gene has CDR1 MGHRA and CDR2 YSYEKL. The CDR3 DNA follows: TGCGCCAGCAGCCAAGATCTGCAGGGGAACACTGAAGCTTTCTTT. Encoded protein: CASSQDLQGNTEAFF.

J is TRBJ2-7 and V is TRBV30; no clear D gene. The germline V gene encodes CDR1 GTSNPN and CDR2 SVGIG (reference sequence). This CDR3 region has 11 residues. V lost 1 base and J 4 bases, leaving 5 bases between the germline ends. The CDR3 loop reads CAWSDMYEQYF. In nucleotides, the CDR3 is TGTGCCTGGAGTGACATGTACGAGCAGTACTTC.

The CDR3 sequence is CSVGWREDNEQFF. The CDR3 nucleotides read TGCAGCGTCGGCTGGCGGGAGGACAATGAGCAGTTCTTC. V usage is TRBV29-1 and J usage is TRBJ2-1; TRBD2 matches at 8 bases. The CDR3 runs 13 residues. Germline-derived CDR1 and CDR2 are SQVTM and ANQGSEA. Trimming removed 6 bases from V and 5 bases from J; junction bases left unmatched: 6.

The chain uses TRBV25-1 and TRBJ1-4; unclear D gene. Germline-derived CDR1 and CDR2 are MGHDK and SYGVNS. The CDR3 covers 14 residues. Trimming removed 8 bases from V and 4 bases from J, with 14 bases in between. The CDR3 DNA reads as TGTGCCAGCGCCGAAGTGGCGGGTAATGAAAAACTGTTTTTT. This gives the protein CASAEVAGNEKLFF.

V is TRBV15 and J is TRBJ2-2; 11 positions match TRBD1. The CDR3 sequence is 17 residues long. V lost 0 bases to trimming and J lost 7 bases; unmatched junction nucleotides: 7. Germline V gene data show CDR1 as LNHNV and CDR2 as YYDKDF (reference sequence). The CDR3 DNA reads TGTGCCACCAGCAGAGATCGGACAGGGGGCCTTGACGGGGAGCTGTTTTTT. It translates to CATSRDRTGGLDGELFF.

The CDR3 spells CASSPGVGVRAEAFF. The CDR3, as DNA: TGTGCCAGCAGCCCAGGAGTGGGTGTGAGGGCTGAAGCTTTCTTT. J is TRBJ1-1 and V is TRBV7-9, with D unclear. Germline CDR1 is SEHNR and CDR2 is FQNEAQ (reference sequence). This CDR3 has 15 residues. Trimming removed 5 bases from V and 6 bases from J, with 19 bases in between.

The chain carries TRBV15 and TRBJ2-5; 9 positions agree with TRBD1. Germline V CDR1 and CDR2: LNHNV, YYDKDF (reference sequence). The length of the CDR3 is 17 residues. V trimming: 1 base; J trimming: 2 bases; junction bases outside the gene matches: 8. This CDR3 is CATSRGRSGTGQETQYF. The CDR3 DNA reads as TGTGCCACCAGCAGAGGTAGATCCGGGACAGGGCAAGAGACCCAGTACTTC. The variable domain in full, with the rest retrieved from reference TRBV15 and TRBJ2-5, is DAMVIQNPRYQVTQFGKPVTLSCSQTLNHNVMYWYQQKSSQAPKLLFHYYDKDFNNEADTPDNFQSRRPNTSFCFLDIRSPGLGDTAMYLCATSRGRSGTGQETQYFGPGTRLLVL.

J is TRBJ2-6 and V is TRBV30; D uncertain. V was shortened by 0 bases and J by 3 bases, with 6 bases between the two germline ends. CDR1 and CDR2 from the germline V gene are GTSNPN and SVGIG (reference sequence). There are 14 residues in the CDR3. CDR3 DNA: TGTGCCTGGAGTGTTGGTGGTGGGGCCAACGTCCTGACTTTC. Encoded protein: CAWSVGGGANVLTF.

The genes are TRBV18 and TRBJ1-2; TRBD1 agrees at 9 bases. Looked up from germline, CDR1 is KGHSH and CDR2 is LQKENI. The V gene end was trimmed by 3 bases and the J gene end by 3 bases; junction bases not matched to a gene: 5. The CDR3 is made up of 15 amino acids. CDR3 DNA: TGTGCCAGCTCACCGACCGGGGACAGGGACTATGGCTACACCTTC. This sequence encodes CASSPTGDRDYGYTF.

The sample holds one count of this clone. The chain is built from TRBV25-1 and TRBJ2-1, with 7 bases aligning to TRBD2. Germline-derived CDR1 and CDR2 are MGHDK and SYGVNS. The CDR3 is 14 residues long. J gave up 7 bases and V 4 bases, and 7 bases lay outside the gene matches. The CDR3: CASSAGGGVNEQFF. The CDR3 nucleotides read TGTGCCAGCAGTGCGGGGGGTGGGGTGAATGAGCAGTTCTTC.

Only one count was recorded for this clone. CDR3 coding DNA: TGCGCCAGCAGCCAAGAAAAATTAGCGGGAGCATACAATGAGCAGTTCTTC. Its protein is CASSQEKLAGAYNEQFF. The chain has TRBV4-3 and TRBJ2-1; 9 bases fit TRBD2. This CDR3 has 17 amino acids. With 0 bases clipped from V and 4 bases from J, the junction kept 7 bases outside the gene matches. From germline, CDR1 is LGHNA and CDR2 YSLEER.

This clone came up many times. The chain carries TRBV7-2 and TRBJ2-3, with TRBD2 matching over 7 bases. J lost 7 bases, V lost 3 bases, and 7 bases had no gene match. This CDR3 is 14 amino acids long. Germline CDR1 is SGHTA and CDR2 is FQGNSA. CDR3 amino acids: CASSFGGSSNTQYF. CDR3 nucleotide sequence: TGTGCCAGCAGCTTTGGCGGGAGTTCCAATACGCAGTATTTT.

The chain combines TRBV6-5 with TRBJ2-3; perhaps D is TRBD1 or TRBD2 (5 bases each). The germline V gene has CDR1 MNHEY and CDR2 SVGAGI. There are 13 residues in the CDR3. V gave up 4 bases and J gave up 5 bases, with 10 bases separating them. The CDR3 region has the DNA TGTGCCAGCAGTTCGGGACCGCTAGATACGCAGTATTTT. Its protein product is CASSSGPLDTQYF.

The chain recombines TRBV4-3 with TRBJ2-5; 12 positions match TRBD2. Germline loops: CDR1 LGHNA, CDR2 YSLEER. This CDR3 comprises 18 residues. The V and J ends lost 0 bases and 5 bases, in that order; junction bases with no gene match: 10. CDR3 in amino acids: CASSQDRTSGITVETQYF. The DNA of the CDR3 is TGCGCCAGCAGCCAAGATAGGACTAGCGGGATCACCGTGGAGACCCAGTACTTC.

The V call is TRBV6-5, the J call TRBJ2-5; D may be TRBD2 (5 bases). CDR3 length: 15 amino acids. Trimming cost V 2 bases and J 5 bases, with 15 bases left between them. Germline V gene sequence: CDR1 MNHEY, CDR2 SVGAGI. The CDR3 sequence is CASSYRWESGETQYF. The DNA for the CDR3 is TGTGCCAGCAGTTACCGGTGGGAGTCCGGGGAGACCCAGTACTTC.

This clone appeared a single time. V gene TRBV2 combines with J gene TRBJ1-2, with TRBD1 matching over 11 bases. In germline, CDR1 is SNHLY, CDR2 FYNNEI. V was pared by 1 base and J by 4 bases, with 2 bases of the junction left unmatched. The CDR3 is 15 amino acids. CDR3 nucleotide sequence: TGTGCCAGCAGTGAAGGGACAGGGGGCTTCTATGGCTACACCTTC. This sequence encodes CASSEGTGGFYGYTF.

The genes are TRBV28 and TRBJ2-3; D remains unclear. The CDR3 contains 14 residues. Germline CDR1 and CDR2: MDHEN and SYDVKM. The V end was cut by 4 bases, the J end by 1 base, with 9 bases between. The CDR3 is CASSSGYRTDTQYF. CDR3 coding DNA: TGTGCCAGCAGTTCGGGTTACCGCACAGATACGCAGTATTTT.

The rearrangement joins TRBV9 to TRBJ2-5, with a tentative D call TRBD2 (5 bases). V dropped 2 bases and J dropped 1 base, with 12 bases sitting between them. The CDR3 is 15 residues long. In germline, CDR1 is SGDLS, CDR2 YYNGEE. The CDR3 here is CASSVRVGPQETQYF. The CDR3 DNA sequence: TGTGCCAGCAGCGTGAGGGTAGGCCCCCAAGAGACCCAGTACTTC. Full variable domain (rest looked up from reference TRBV9 and TRBJ2-5): DSGVTQTPKHLITATGQRVTLRCSPRSGDLSVYWYQQSLDQGLQFLIQYYNGEERAKGNILERFSAQQFPDLHSELNLSSLELGDSALYFCASSVRVGPQETQYFGPGTRLLVL.

This clone was detected only once. The chain couples TRBV4-1 to TRBJ2-5; D is unclear. The J call may be wrong; the DNA end is better matched by TRBJ2-7. CDR1 is MGHRA and CDR2 is YSYEKL in the germline V gene. The CDR3 is made up of 13 amino acids. CDR3 bases: TGCGCCAGCAGCCAAGACGGTGTCTACGAGCAGTACTTC. Amino acid sequence: CASSQDGVYEQYF.

V gene TRBV28 combines with J gene TRBJ2-5; a possible D gene is TRBD2 (5 bases). Germline V gene lookup returns CDR1 MDHEN and CDR2 SYDVKM. V was clipped by 10 bases and J by 4 bases, with 16 bases between them. The CDR3 totals 13 residues. As DNA, the CDR3 is TGTGCCACCGCCCGTAGCGAGTTAGAGACCCAGTACTTC. This sequence encodes CATARSELETQYF.

The DNA of the CDR3 is TGTGCCACCAGGGGGACAGATGATCGGGACGAGCAGTACTTC. The encoded protein is CATRGTDDRDEQYF. The chain has TRBV28 and TRBJ2-5; 7 bases fit TRBD1. The J call may be incorrect, as the DNA end agrees better with TRBJ2-7. The CDR3 covers 14 residues. In germline, CDR1 is MDHEN, CDR2 SYDVKM.

This clone was detected ten times or more. This chain connects TRBV5-8 to TRBJ2-1; D may be TRBD2 (6 bases). V was clipped by 4 bases and J by 1 base, with 12 bases between them. Germline V CDR1 and CDR2: SGHTS, YDEGEE. The CDR3 sequence is 15 residues long. The CDR3 DNA reads as TGTGCCAGCAGCCCCGGACTACCATCCTACAATGAGCAGTTCTTC. The encoded protein is CASSPGLPSYNEQFF.

The chain employs TRBV7-2 and TRBJ2-7, with 7 bases fitting TRBD1. Germline assignment: CDR1 SGHTA and CDR2 FQGNSA. The ends lost 5 bases at V and 1 base at J; junction bases unmatched: 8. The CDR3 consists of 15 residues. In nucleotides, the CDR3 is TGTGCCAGCAGCACCCACAGGGGACCTTCCTACGAGCAGTACTTC. It encodes CASSTHRGPSYEQYF.